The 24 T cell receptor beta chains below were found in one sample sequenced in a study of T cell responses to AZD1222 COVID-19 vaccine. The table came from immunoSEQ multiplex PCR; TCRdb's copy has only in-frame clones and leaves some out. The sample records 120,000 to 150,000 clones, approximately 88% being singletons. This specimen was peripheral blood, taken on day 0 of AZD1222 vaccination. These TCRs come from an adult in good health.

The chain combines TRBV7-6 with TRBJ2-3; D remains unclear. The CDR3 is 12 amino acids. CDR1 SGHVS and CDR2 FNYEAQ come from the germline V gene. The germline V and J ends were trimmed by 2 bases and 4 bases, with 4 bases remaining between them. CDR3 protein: CASSLMADTQYF. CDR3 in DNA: TGTGCCAGCAGCTTAATGGCAGATACGCAGTATTTT. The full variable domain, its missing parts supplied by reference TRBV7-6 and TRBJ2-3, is GAGVSQSPRYKVTKRGQDVALRCDPISGHVSLYWYRQALGQGPEFLTYFNYEAQQDKSGLPNDRFSAERPEGSISTLTIQRTEQRDSAMYRCASSLMADTQYFGPGTRLTVL.

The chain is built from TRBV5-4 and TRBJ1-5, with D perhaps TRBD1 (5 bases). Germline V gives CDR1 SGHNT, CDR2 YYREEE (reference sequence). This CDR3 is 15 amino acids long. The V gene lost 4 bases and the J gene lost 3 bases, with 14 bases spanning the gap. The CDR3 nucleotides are TGTGCCAGCAGCGCGGACACAGTTACCAATCAGCCCCAGCATTTT. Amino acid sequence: CASSADTVTNQPQHF.

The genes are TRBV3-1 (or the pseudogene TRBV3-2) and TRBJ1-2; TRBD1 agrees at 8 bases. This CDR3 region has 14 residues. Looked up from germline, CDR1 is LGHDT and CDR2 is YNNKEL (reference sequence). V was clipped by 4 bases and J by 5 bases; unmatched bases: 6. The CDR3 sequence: CASSLWDRWYGYTF. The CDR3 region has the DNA TGTGCCAGCAGCCTCTGGGACAGGTGGTATGGCTACACCTTC.

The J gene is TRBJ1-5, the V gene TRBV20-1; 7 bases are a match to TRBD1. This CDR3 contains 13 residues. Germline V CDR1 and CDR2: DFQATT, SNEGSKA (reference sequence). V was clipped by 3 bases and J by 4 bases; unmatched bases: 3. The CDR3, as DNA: TGCAGTGCTAGTAAACAGGGGAATCAGCCCCAGCATTTT. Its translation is CSASKQGNQPQHF.

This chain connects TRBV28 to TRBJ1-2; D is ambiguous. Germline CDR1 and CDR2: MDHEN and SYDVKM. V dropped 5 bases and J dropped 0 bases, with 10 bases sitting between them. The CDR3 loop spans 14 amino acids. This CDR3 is CASSPKPANYGYTF. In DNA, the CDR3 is TGTGCCAGCAGTCCGAAACCAGCTAACTATGGCTACACCTTC.

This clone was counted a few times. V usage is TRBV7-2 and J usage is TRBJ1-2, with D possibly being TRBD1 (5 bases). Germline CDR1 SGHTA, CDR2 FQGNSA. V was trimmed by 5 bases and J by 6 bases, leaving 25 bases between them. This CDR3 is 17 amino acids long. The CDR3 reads CASSPNPRDLRGNGYTF. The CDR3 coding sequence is TGTGCCAGCAGCCCAAATCCCAGGGACCTTCGAGGGAATGGCTACACCTTC.

CDR3 DNA: TGTGCCAGCAGCTTAGGGGCTAGCGGCATTTTTGAGACCCAGTACTTC. Its translation: CASSLGASGIFETQYF. The chain joins TRBV11-3 to TRBJ2-5; 7 bases map to TRBD2. V shed 1 base and J 5 bases; nucleotides not matched to a gene: 10. This CDR3 spans 16 amino acids. Germline CDR1 SGHNT, CDR2 YENEEA.

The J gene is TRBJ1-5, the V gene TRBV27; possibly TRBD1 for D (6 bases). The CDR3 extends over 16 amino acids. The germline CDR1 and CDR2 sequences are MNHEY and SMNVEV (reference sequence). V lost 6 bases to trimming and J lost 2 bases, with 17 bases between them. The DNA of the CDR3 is TGTGCCAGCAGCGATACAGGGTCCGCGGGCAATCAGCCCCAGCATTTT. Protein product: CASSDTGSAGNQPQHF.

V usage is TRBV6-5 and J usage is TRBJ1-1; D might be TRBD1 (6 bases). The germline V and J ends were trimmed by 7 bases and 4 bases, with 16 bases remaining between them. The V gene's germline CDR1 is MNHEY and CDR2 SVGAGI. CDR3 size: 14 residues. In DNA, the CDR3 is TGTGCCAGCAAGATAAGGGGGGTGAGCACTGAAGCTTTCTTT. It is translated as CASKIRGVSTEAFF.

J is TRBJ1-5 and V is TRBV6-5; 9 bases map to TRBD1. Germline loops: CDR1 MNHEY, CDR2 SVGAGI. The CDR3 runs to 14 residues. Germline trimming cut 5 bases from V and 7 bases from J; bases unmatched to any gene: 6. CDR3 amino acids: CASSTTGGEQPQHF. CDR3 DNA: TGTGCCAGCAGTACAACAGGGGGCGAACAGCCCCAGCATTTT.

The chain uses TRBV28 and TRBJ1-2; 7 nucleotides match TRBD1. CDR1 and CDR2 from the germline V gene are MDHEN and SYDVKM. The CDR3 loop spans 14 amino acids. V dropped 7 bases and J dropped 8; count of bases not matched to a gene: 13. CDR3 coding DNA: TGTGCCAGCAACTCAGCAACAGGGGTAAGGGGCTACACCTTC. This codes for CASNSATGVRGYTF.

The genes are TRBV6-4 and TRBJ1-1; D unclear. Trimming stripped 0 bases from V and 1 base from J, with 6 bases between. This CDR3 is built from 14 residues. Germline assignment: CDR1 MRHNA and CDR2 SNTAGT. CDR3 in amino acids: CASSDSWENTEAFF. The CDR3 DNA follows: TGTGCCAGCAGTGACTCGTGGGAGAACACTGAAGCTTTCTTT.

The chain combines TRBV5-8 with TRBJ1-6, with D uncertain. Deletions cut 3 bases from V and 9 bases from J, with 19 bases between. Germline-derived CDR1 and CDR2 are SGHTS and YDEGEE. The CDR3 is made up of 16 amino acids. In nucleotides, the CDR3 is TGTGCCAGCAGCTCGTCTCGTGCACATTTGGGTTCACCCCTCCACTTT. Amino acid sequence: CASSSSRAHLGSPLHF.

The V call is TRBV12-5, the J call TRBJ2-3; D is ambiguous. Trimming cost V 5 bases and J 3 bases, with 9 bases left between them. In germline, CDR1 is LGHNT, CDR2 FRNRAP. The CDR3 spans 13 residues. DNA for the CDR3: TGTGCTAGTGGTAACACAGTTACAGATACGCAGTATTTT. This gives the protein CASGNTVTDTQYF.

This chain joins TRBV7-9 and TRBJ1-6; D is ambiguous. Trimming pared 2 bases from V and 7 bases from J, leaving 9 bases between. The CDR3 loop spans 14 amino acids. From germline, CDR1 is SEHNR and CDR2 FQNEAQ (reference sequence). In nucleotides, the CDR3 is TGTGCCAGCAGCTTATCAGTGGGAAATTCACCCCTCCACTTT. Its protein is CASSLSVGNSPLHF.

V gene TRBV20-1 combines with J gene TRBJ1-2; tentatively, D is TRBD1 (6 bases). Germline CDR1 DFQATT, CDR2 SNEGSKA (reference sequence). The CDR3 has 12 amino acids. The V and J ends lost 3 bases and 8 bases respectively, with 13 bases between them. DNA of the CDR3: TGCAGTGCTAGTTCGGGGGCGCGCGGCTACACCTTC. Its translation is CSASSGARGYTF.

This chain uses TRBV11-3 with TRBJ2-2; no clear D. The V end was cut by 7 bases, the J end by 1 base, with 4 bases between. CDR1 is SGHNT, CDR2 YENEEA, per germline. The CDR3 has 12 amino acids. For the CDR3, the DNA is TGTGCCAGCAAACAGAACACCGGGGAGCTGTTTTTT. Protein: CASKQNTGELFF.

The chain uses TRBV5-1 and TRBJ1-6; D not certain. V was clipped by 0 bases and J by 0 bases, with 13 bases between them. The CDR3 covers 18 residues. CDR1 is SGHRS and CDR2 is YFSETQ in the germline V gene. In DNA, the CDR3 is TGCGCCAGCAGCTTGGAAGGCCCTCCGAGCTCCTATAATTCACCCCTCCACTTT. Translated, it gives CASSLEGPPSSYNSPLHF.

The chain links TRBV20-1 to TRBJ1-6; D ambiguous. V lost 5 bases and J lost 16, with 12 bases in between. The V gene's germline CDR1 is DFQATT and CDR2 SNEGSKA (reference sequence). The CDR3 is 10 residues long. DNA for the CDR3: TGCAGTGCTTCCGGACCTATTCTCCACTTT. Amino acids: CSASGPILHF.

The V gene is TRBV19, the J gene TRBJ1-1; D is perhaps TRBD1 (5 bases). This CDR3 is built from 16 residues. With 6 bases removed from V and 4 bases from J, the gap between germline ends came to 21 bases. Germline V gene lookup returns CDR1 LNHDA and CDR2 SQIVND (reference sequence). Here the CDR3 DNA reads TGTGCCAGTAGGTCCGTCGGGGGTGGGTCGGGCACTGAAGCTTTCTTT. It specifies CASRSVGGGSGTEAFF.

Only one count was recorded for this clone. Here the CDR3 reads CASSVGGLTTEAFF. In nucleotides, the CDR3 is TGTGCCAGCAGTGTGGGGGGGCTGACCACTGAAGCTTTCTTT. J is TRBJ1-1 and V is TRBV28; possible D gene TRBD1, 6 bases. Germline V gene sequence: CDR1 MDHEN, CDR2 SYDVKM. This CDR3 is built from 14 residues. V lost 5 bases and J 4 bases, leaving 14 bases between the germline ends.

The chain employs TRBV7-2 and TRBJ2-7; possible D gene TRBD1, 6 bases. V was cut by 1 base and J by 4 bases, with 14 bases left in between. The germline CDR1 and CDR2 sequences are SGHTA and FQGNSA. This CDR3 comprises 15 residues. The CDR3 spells CASSLDQGQIYEQYF. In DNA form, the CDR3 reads TGTGCCAGCAGCTTAGATCAGGGGCAAATTTACGAGCAGTACTTC.

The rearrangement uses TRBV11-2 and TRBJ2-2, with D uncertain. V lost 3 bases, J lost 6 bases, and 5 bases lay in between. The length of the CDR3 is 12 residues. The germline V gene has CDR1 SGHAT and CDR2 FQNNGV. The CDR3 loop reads CASSLTAGELFF. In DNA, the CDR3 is TGTGCCAGCAGCTTGACCGCCGGGGAGCTGTTTTTT.

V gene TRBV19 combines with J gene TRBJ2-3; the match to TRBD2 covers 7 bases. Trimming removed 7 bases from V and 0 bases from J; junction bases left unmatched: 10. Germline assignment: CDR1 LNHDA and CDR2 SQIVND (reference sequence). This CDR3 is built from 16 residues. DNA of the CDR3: TGTGCCAGTATGCGGCAGGGACTAACAAGCACAGATACGCAGTATTTT. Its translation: CASMRQGLTSTDTQYF.